Sequencing of this T cell receptor (beta chain) was carried out in a study of blood T cell repertoires in COVID-19. Study-level information: The United States, Italy and Spain supplied acute and convalescent COVID-19 samples. T cells, B-cell-depleted T cells, or PBMCs supplied cDNA or gDNA.

V lost 2 bases to trimming and J lost 2 bases; unmatched junction nucleotides: 7. CDR3 size: 16 residues. The germline gives CDR1 SGHNT, CDR2 YYREEE (reference sequence). Assay: immunoSEQ multiplex PCR; the TCRdb copy retains only in-frame clones and omits some. The sample yields approximately 210,000 clones, 80% to 85% seen once. Participant-given clinical history determined each cohort assignment. This chain links TRBV5-4 with TRBJ1-5, with 7 bases that match TRBD1. Sequenced sample: PBMCs or T cells enriched from blood (not recorded which). The sequence came from a woman between 45 and 65 years old with acute COVID-19. CDR3 protein: CASSLGGGSGNQPQHF. CDR3 DNA sequence: TGTGCCAGCAGCTTAGGGGGCGGCTCAGGCAATCAGCCCCAGCATTTT.